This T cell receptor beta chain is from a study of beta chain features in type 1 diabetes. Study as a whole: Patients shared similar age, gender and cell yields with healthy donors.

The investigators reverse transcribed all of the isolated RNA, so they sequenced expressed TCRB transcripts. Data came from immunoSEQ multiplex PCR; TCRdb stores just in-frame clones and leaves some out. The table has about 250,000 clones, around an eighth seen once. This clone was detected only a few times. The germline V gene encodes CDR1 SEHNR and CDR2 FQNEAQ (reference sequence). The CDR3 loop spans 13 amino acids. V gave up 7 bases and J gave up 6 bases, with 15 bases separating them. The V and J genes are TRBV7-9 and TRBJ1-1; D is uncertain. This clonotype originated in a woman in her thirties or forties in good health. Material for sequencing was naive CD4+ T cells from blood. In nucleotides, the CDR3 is TGTGCCAGCACCCTGAAGGAAGCGTCTGAAGCTTTCTTT. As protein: CASTLKEASEAFF. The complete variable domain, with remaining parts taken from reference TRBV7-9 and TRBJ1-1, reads DTGVSQNPRHKITKRGQNVTFRCDPISEHNRLYWYRQTLGQGPEFLTYFQNEAQLEKSRLLSDRFSAERPKGSFSTLEIQRTEQGDSAMYLCASTLKEASEAFFGQGTRLTVV.